This TCR beta chain stems from a study of blood T cell repertoires in COVID-19 (TCRdb year 2020). Background for the entire study: Samples from collaborators originated in the United States, Italy and Spain and spanned both the acute and convalescent phases of COVID-19. Subjects who had been exposed to COVID-19, were actively infected with it, or had recovered from it provided the deeply sampled blood TCRbeta repertoires that made up the dataset. The sample metadata nearly always contained a de-identified subject ID, COVID-19 status, age in years and sex. The samples were drawn from the first 160 participants of the ongoing ImmuneRACE study and from 1,200 or so subjects provided by 6 global collaborators. The repertoires were made available in a free public database intended to serve as a resource for research on the immune response to SARS-CoV-2. Where HLA class I and class II types were available, the types were taken from metadata supplied by the sample provider, not from assay-based typing. The prospective study material was composed of cDNA or gDNA derived from T cells, B-cell-depleted T cells, or PBMCs.

TCRbeta CDR3 regions were amplified from genomic DNA by means of the immunoSEQ Assay, a bias-controlled multiplex PCR. From the authors' description of their analysis: Within the assay, amplification of reference gene primers was used to estimate how many nucleated cells each sample contained. To quantify the absolute abundance of each unique TCRbeta CDR3 rearrangement, sequence reads were collapsed and filtered. For each sample, productive Simpson clonality was calculated as the square root of Simpson's diversity index across productive rearrangements. TCRdb mirrors the immuneACCESS table, restricted to in-frame sequences. Some clones are absent from its copies; in checked studies, under half trace to an unresolved V gene, and the reason for the others is unknown. The D gene and trimming were derived from the DNA, and the V and J assignments and clone size from that table. For this sample there are under 95,000 clones; roughly 85% appear just once. The ten largest account for under 55% of the sample.

Comment on this clone: It has no known antigen specificity. The sample holds no much larger clone one base away, and base qualities are not on file.

The germline V gene (reference sequence) gives CDR1 as LNHDA and CDR2 as SQIVND. The germline V and J ends show losses of 4 bases and 4 bases respectively, and no gene match explains 11 bases of the junction. Its CDR3 holds 16 amino acids, cysteine through phenylalanine. Left in the record is the CDR3 DNA by itself, 48 bases read in frame from the first base. Each collaborating institution followed its own protocols to collect whole blood in K2EDTA tubes. For TCRbeta analysis, collaborators shipped samples as frozen whole blood, isolated PBMCs, or DNA extracted from either of those sample types. Study-wide findings and limitations: The amount of clinical and demographic metadata varied by source and participant and was provided uncurated.

Sample: peripheral blood. This sequence originates from a human donor in a cohort sampled during active COVID-19. The V gene is TRBV19 and the J gene is TRBJ2-7, with TRBD1 matching 9 junction bases. CDR3 region: CASSTDKTGGRYEQYF. The nucleotide sequence reads as follows: TGTGCCAGTAGTACGGACAAGACAGGGGGTCGTTACGAGCAGTACTTC. With all but the CDR3 taken from the reference TRBV19 and TRBJ2-7 genes, the full variable domain is: DGGITQSPKYLFRKEGQNVTLSCEQNLNHDAMYWYRQDPGQGLRLIYYSQIVNDFQKGDIAEGYSVSREKKESFPLTVTSAQKNPTAFYLCASSTDKTGGRYEQYFGPGTRLTVT.